The 14 T cell receptor beta chains reported below all come from one sample, sequenced in a study of blood T cell repertoires in COVID-19. Sequenced by immunoSEQ multiplex PCR; TCRdb stores in-frame clones only, minus some. The table records over 450,000 clones, approximately 89% of them present only once. The source material was peripheral blood. These receptors were collected from a man between 18 and 35 years old with COVID-19, enrolled during active disease.

The chain recombines TRBV13 with TRBJ1-2; 9 bases fit TRBD1. CDR1 is PRHDT and CDR2 is FYEKMQ in the germline V gene (reference sequence). This CDR3 spans 17 amino acids. Trimming removed 7 bases from V and 1 base from J; junction bases left unmatched: 13. The CDR3 nucleotides are TGTGCCAGCAACAGTGGCGGGACAGGGAGTTTTAACTATGGCTACACCTTC. Translated, it gives CASNSGGTGSFNYGYTF.

V usage is TRBV6-5 and J usage is TRBJ2-7, with D tentatively TRBD1 (6 bases). Trimming stripped 6 bases from V and 0 bases from J, with 12 bases between. Germline V gene lookup returns CDR1 MNHEY and CDR2 SVGAGI. CDR3 length: 14 amino acids. This chain's CDR3 is CASSLDRSSYEQYF. The CDR3 coding sequence is TGTGCCAGCAGCCTCGACAGGAGCTCCTACGAGCAGTACTTC.

The table lists this clone with a count of one. Here the CDR3 reads CASSQGAGLYGYTF. DNA of the CDR3: TGTGCCAGCAGCCAGGGAGCGGGTCTCTATGGCTACACCTTC. This chain uses TRBV5-4 with TRBJ1-2; D may be TRBD1 (5 bases). Germline CDR1 is SGHNT and CDR2 is YYREEE (reference sequence). Between the trimmed V and J ends, which lost 4 bases and 4 bases, there was a span of 14 bases. The CDR3 consists of 14 residues.

The rearrangement uses TRBV5-6 and TRBJ2-7; tentatively, D is TRBD2 (5 bases). This CDR3 is 15 amino acids long. V lost 1 base to trimming and J lost 6 bases, with 17 bases between them. Germline values: CDR1 SGHDT, CDR2 YYEEEE. The CDR3 protein is CASSLFELGLGEQYF. DNA of the CDR3: TGTGCCAGCAGCTTGTTCGAACTAGGATTGGGCGAGCAGTACTTC.

This sequence joins TRBV4-1 and TRBJ2-5, with TRBD2 matching over 8 bases. V lost 4 bases to trimming and J lost 0 bases; unmatched junction nucleotides: 4. The germline CDR1 and CDR2 sequences are MGHRA and YSYEKL. CDR3 length: 15 amino acids. DNA of the CDR3: TGCGCCAGCAGCCGAAGCGGGAGTTACCAAGAGACCCAGTACTTC. Amino acid sequence: CASSRSGSYQETQYF.

The CDR3 sequence: CASSGSGRPTDYYGYTF. DNA for the CDR3: TGTGCCAGCAGTGGCTCGGGAAGACCGACGGACTACTATGGCTACACCTTC. The chain employs TRBV25-1 and TRBJ1-2; D uncertain. This CDR3 comprises 17 residues. V was cut by 4 bases and J by 3 bases, with 21 bases left in between. From germline, CDR1 is MGHDK and CDR2 SYGVNS.

V usage is TRBV7-2 and J usage is TRBJ2-7; no definite D call. The V gene's germline CDR1 is SGHTA and CDR2 FQGNSA. This CDR3 is built from 15 residues. V lost 3 bases to trimming and J lost 5 bases, with 17 bases between them. The CDR3 region has the DNA TGTGCCAGCAGCTTTTCGCTAGGTATTTCCGACGAGCAGTACTTC. Its protein is CASSFSLGISDEQYF.

This clone was detected only once. The gene calls are TRBV18 and TRBJ2-3; D is uncertain. V lost 0 bases and J 9 bases, leaving 7 bases between the germline ends. Germline values: CDR1 KGHSH, CDR2 LQKENI. There are 12 residues in the CDR3. The CDR3 region is CASSPPIQTQYF. CDR3 DNA sequence: TGTGCCAGCTCACCACCTATACAGACGCAGTATTTT.

V gene TRBV9 combines with J gene TRBJ2-5; 13 bases align to TRBD2. V gave up 4 bases and J gave up 5 bases; unmatched junction bases: 17. CDR1 is SGDLS and CDR2 is YYNGEE in the germline V gene. This CDR3 is 19 amino acids long. The CDR3 here is CASSSSGGGLAGRRETQYF. The DNA for the CDR3 is TGTGCCAGCAGCTCTTCCGGGGGGGGACTAGCGGGACGGAGGGAGACCCAGTACTTC.

The V gene is TRBV2, the J gene TRBJ1-2, with D tentatively TRBD1 (5 bases). The CDR3 spans 14 residues. Germline lookup yields CDR1 SNHLY and CDR2 FYNNEI. The germline V and J ends were trimmed by 2 bases and 8 bases, with 15 bases remaining between them. The CDR3 DNA is TGTGCCAGCAGTGAAATGGCCAGGGTGAGGGGCTACACCTTC. As protein: CASSEMARVRGYTF.

The gene calls are TRBV9 and TRBJ1-2, with 7 bases matching TRBD1. The CDR3 spans 14 residues. The germline CDR1 and CDR2 sequences are SGDLS and YYNGEE. V lost 4 bases to trimming and J lost 3 bases; unmatched junction nucleotides: 6. The CDR3 is CASSTGQTYYGYTF. In DNA form, the CDR3 reads TGTGCCAGCAGCACGGGACAGACGTACTATGGCTACACCTTC. The full variable domain, with the rest looked up from reference TRBV9 and TRBJ1-2, is DSGVTQTPKHLITATGQRVTLRCSPRSGDLSVYWYQQSLDQGLQFLIQYYNGEERAKGNILERFSAQQFPDLHSELNLSSLELGDSALYFCASSTGQTYYGYTFGSGTRLTVV.

The chain recombines TRBV19 with TRBJ1-3; D is unresolved. Germline V CDR1 and CDR2: LNHDA, SQIVND (reference sequence). Deletions cut 6 bases from V and 0 bases from J, with 12 bases between. This CDR3 region has 15 residues. CDR3: CASRVGVSSGNTIYF. In DNA, the CDR3 is TGTGCCAGTAGGGTCGGGGTCAGCTCTGGAAACACCATATATTTT.

The chain uses TRBV27 and TRBJ2-5, with D perhaps TRBD1 (5 bases). Trimming took off 6 bases at V and 2 bases at J, with 13 bases between the two ends. Germline V gives CDR1 MNHEY, CDR2 SMNVEV (reference sequence). The CDR3 length is 14 residues. CDR3 amino acids: CASSPNRQQETQYF. The CDR3 nucleotides are TGTGCCAGCAGCCCTAACAGGCAGCAAGAGACCCAGTACTTC.

As regards this clone: Different DNA sequences within this sample yield the same CDR3. The chain uses TRBV5-1 and TRBJ2-7, with 8 positions matching TRBD2. The germline gives CDR1 SGHRS, CDR2 YFSETQ. The CDR3 has 15 amino acids. V lost 1 base to trimming and J lost 1 base; unmatched junction nucleotides: 4. DNA of the CDR3: TGCGCCAGCAGCTTGCGTCTAGCGGGTTCCTACGAGCAGTACTTC. It translates to CASSLRLAGSYEQYF.